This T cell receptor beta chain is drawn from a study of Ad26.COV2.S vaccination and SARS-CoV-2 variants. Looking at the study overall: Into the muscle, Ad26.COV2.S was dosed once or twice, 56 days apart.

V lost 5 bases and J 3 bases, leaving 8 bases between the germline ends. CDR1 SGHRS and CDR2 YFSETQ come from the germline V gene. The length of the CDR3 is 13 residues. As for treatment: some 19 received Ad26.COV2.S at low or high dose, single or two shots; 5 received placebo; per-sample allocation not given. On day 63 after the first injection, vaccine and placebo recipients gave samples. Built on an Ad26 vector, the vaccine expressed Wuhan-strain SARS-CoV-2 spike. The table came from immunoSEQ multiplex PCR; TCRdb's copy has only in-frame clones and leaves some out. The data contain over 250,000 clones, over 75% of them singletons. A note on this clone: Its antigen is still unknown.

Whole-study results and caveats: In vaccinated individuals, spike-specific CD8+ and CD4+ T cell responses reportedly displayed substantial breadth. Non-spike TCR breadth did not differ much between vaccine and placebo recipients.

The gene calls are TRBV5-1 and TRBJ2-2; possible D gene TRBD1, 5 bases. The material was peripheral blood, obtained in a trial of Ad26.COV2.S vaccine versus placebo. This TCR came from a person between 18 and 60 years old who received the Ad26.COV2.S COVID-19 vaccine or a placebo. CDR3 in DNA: TGCGCCAGCAGTCAGACAGACACCGGGGAGCTGTTTTTT. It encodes CASSQTDTGELFF.